The clone carrying this T cell receptor beta chain was seen ten or more times. What it recognizes is unknown. The data are from a study of glioma-infiltrating T cells. Study-wide points: Very few CDR3 sequences were shared between tissue and blood.

Using RNA template, CDR3s of TCR alpha and beta were amplified with iRepertoire arm-PCR. Tissue mRNA or PBMC total RNA, roughly 100-400 ng, went into one-step reverse transcription and amplification. TCRdb recomputed calls from the multiplex PCR reads with MiXCR, one row per CDR3 protein. Of some 110,000 distinct CDR3 sequences in the sample, approximately 25% were seen once. Germline lookup yields CDR1 MDHEN and CDR2 SYDVKM. CDR3 length: 14 amino acids. Deletions cut 8 bases from V and 5 bases from J, with 18 bases between. V usage is TRBV28 and J usage is TRBJ1-1; a possible D gene is TRBD1 (5 bases). The sequenced sample was glioma tissue, nonneoplastic brain tissue, or PBMCs (not recorded which). The receptor was isolated from a human donor with low-grade glioma or glioblastoma, undergoing nonglioma brain surgery, or in good health (not recorded which). CDR3 residues: CASPPVGRRTEAFF. CDR3 nucleotides: TGTGCCAGCCCACCGGTGGGGCGGCGGACTGAAGCTTTCTTT.